This T cell receptor (beta chain) was identified during a study of T-cell reconstitution after alpha-beta-depleted transplantation in children. This clonotype was observed many times. Unique molecular identifiers were used in preparing the TCRbeta library. TCRdb fed the PCR reads into MiXCR, producing one record per CDR3 protein. The sample gives about half a million distinct CDR3 sequences, roughly an eighth of which show up once; about 5.4% is in the top ten. The sample was PBMCs from the stem cell graft donor, taken from the stem cell graft. This receptor was obtained from a human donor who donated a stem cell graft to a child with combined immunodeficiency.

CDR3 in amino acids: CASSPPGQGYYGYTF. CDR3 nucleotides: TGTGCCAGCAGCCCCCCCGGACAGGGGTACTATGGCTACACCTTC. The chain couples TRBV7-8 to TRBJ1-2; TRBD1 agrees at 9 bases. The trim removed 5 bases at V and 3 bases at J, leaving 7 bases unmatched. Germline V gives CDR1 SGHVS, CDR2 FQNEAQ. This CDR3 contains 15 residues.